These T cell receptor beta chains were read from a single sample in a study of cytomegalovirus exposure and HLA in healthy donors. Clones were read by immunoSEQ multiplex PCR, and TCRdb kept only the in-frame ones, dropping some. The repertoire holds about 170,000 clones, with 79% as singletons. The sample consisted of PBMCs. The receptors were sampled from a woman aged 45-65 years in good health and CMV-seronegative. CDR3s include the opening cysteine and the closing phenylalanine or tryptophan. The order of the fields is D gene, V gene, clone size, J gene, CDR3 DNA, CDR3 protein. A D gene is named only where the DNA matches it firmly. Some rows mark clone size as missing; the rest say once, few, many or name a class of expanded clone.

-	TRBV2	-	TRBJ1-1	TGTGCCAGCAGTGAACAGGGGAACACTGAAGCTTTCTTT	CASSEQGNTEAFF
-	TRBV7-9	-	TRBJ2-1	TGTGCCAGCAGCCCGGGGATTCTCTACAATGAGCAGTTCTTC	CASSPGILYNEQFF
TRBD2	TRBV9	-	TRBJ2-7	TGTGCCAGCAGCCAGACTAGCGGAGGCTACGAGCAGTACTTC	CASSQTSGGYEQYF
TRBD1	TRBV29-1	once	TRBJ1-2	TGCAGCGGGGACAGCCCAAACTATGGCTACACCTTC	CSGDSPNYGYTF
-	TRBV28	-	TRBJ1-5	TGTGCCAGCAGTTTGGCACAGGCAGGACGTCGGCCCCAGCATTTT	CASSLAQAGRRPQHF
TRBD1	TRBV2	-	TRBJ1-2	TGTGCCAGCAGTGAAGTGACAGGGGGCTTGTACTATGGCTACACCTTC	CASSEVTGGLYYGYTF
-	TRBV5-6	once	TRBJ1-5	TGTGCCAGCAGCTTGGTAGGGGAAGGTCAGCCCCAGCATTTT	CASSLVGEGQPQHF
-	TRBV30	-	TRBJ1-5	TGTGCCTGGAGTGGGGGCCGGCCAACGCCCCAGCATTTT	CAWSGGRPTPQHF
-	TRBV7-9	-	TRBJ1-4	TGTTCCAGCAGCTTTCAGGGAGGGGTGCTAGTTGAAAAACTGTTTTTT	CSSSFQGGVLVEKLFF
TRBD1	TRBV19	-	TRBJ1-5	TGTGCCAGTAGTATAAGACAGGGGTTGGGGCAAAGCAATCAGCCCCAGCATTTT	CASSIRQGLGQSNQPQHF
TRBD2	TRBV25-1	-	TRBJ2-7	TGTGCCAGCAGTGATGGGACTAGCGGGAGCTACGAGCAGTACTTC	CASSDGTSGSYEQYF
TRBD1	TRBV4-3	-	TRBJ2-5	TGCGCCAGCAGCCAAACCCCGGGACAGGGAGTGGGAGAGACCCAGTACTTC	CASSQTPGQGVGETQYF
-	TRBV28	-	TRBJ2-5	TGTGCCAGCAGTTTGCCCGACACAGAGACAGAGACCCAGTACTTC	CASSLPDTETETQYF
TRBD1	TRBV6-1	-	TRBJ2-7	TGTGCCGGGGGACAGGGGGCTTCTTACGAGCAGTACTTC	CAGGQGASYEQYF
TRBD1	TRBV5-1	-	TRBJ2-1	TGCGCCAGCACCCGCCTGAGACAGGGCACTCTCCACTCCTACAATGAGCAGTTCTTC	CASTRLRQGTLHSYNEQFF
-	TRBV14	-	TRBJ1-2	TGTGCCAGCAGCCAGGCAAGCCAGGGCCCTAATGGCTACACCTTC	CASSQASQGPNGYTF
-	TRBV4-3	-	TRBJ2-1	TGCGCCAGCAGCCAAGATACGGGGCAGGGGAATGAGCAGTTCTTC	CASSQDTGQGNEQFF
-	TRBV6-1	once	TRBJ2-2	TGTGCCAGCAGTTCCCTAGCCGGGGAGCTGTTTTTT	CASSSLAGELFF
-	TRBV4-3	-	TRBJ1-1	TGCGCCAGCAGATTCGGAGGCCCGAACACTGAAGCTTTCTTT	CASRFGGPNTEAFF
TRBD2	TRBV7-8	-	TRBJ2-7	TGTGCCAGCAGCTTAGCTAGCGGGGCGCCCTACGAGCAGTACTTC	CASSLASGAPYEQYF
-	TRBV14	-	TRBJ2-5	TGTGCCAGCAGCCCCGGACCCCGCAGCGGAGAGACCCAGTACTTC	CASSPGPRSGETQYF
-	TRBV15	-	TRBJ1-2	TGTGCCACCAGCAGAGACCAGGTGAACTATGGCTACACCTTC	CATSRDQVNYGYTF
-	TRBV5-6	-	TRBJ2-2	TGTGCCAGCAGCGAGCAACGCCTCGTCAGGTATACCGGGGAGCTGTTTTTT	CASSEQRLVRYTGELFF
TRBD1	TRBV10-2	-	TRBJ2-7	TGCGCCAGCAGTGAGCCCACCGGGACAGGGGGCCGCGAGCAGTACTTC	CASSEPTGTGGREQYF
TRBD2	TRBV5-4	-	TRBJ2-5	TGTGCCAGCAGCCCGGACAGCAGACTAGCGGGGGGGAGAGAGACCCAGTACTTC	CASSPDSRLAGGRETQYF
-	TRBV27	once	TRBJ1-6	TGTGCCAGCAGTCTCCGGACGGGAGCCTCCTCCTATAATTCACCCCTCCACTTT	CASSLRTGASSYNSPLHF
TRBD2	TRBV28	-	TRBJ2-7	TGTGCCAGCAGTTTTCAACTAGGACTAGCGGGAGGTAACGAGCAGTACTTC	CASSFQLGLAGGNEQYF
-	TRBV7-6	-	TRBJ1-4	TGTGCCAGCAGCTTGGGCCCCAGGGCTTTCCTTGCAACTAATGAAAAACTGTTTTTT	CASSLGPRAFLATNEKLFF
-	TRBV9	-	TRBJ1-3	TGTGCCAGCAGCGTCAGACACGGAAGCTCTGGAAACACCATATATTTT	CASSVRHGSSGNTIYF
-	TRBV7-9	once	TRBJ1-1	TGTTCCAGCAGCTTAGGTGGCTTGGAAGCTTTCTTT	CSSSLGGLEAFF
-	TRBV27	few	TRBJ1-1	TGTGCCAGCAGCCAACTAGGTGAAGCTTTCTTT	CASSQLGEAFF